This TCR beta chain was captured in a study of regulatory T cells in long-lasting Graves disease. As to time point: persistent/refractory GD, antithyroid drugs over 5 years with positive TRAb. With RNA extracted from PBMCs as input, the TCR library was made. Germline CDR1 DFQATT, CDR2 SNEGSKA (reference sequence). The CDR3 runs to 14 residues. V was pared by 5 bases and J by 7 bases, with 15 bases between. Of note for this clonotype: Antigen unknown.

With iRepertoire HTBI primers and Arm-PCR of CDR3 regions, TCR beta libraries were built. TCRdb analysed the multiplex PCR reads with MiXCR anew, one entry per CDR3 protein. The sample has approximately 690,000 distinct CDR3 sequences; about 32% are singletons. Study-wide findings and caveats: In persistent patients, shared public clonotypes (more than 2,500) outnumbered those in new patients (approximately 880).

The clonotype comes from a female donor with Graves disease. Sequencing used peripheral blood mononuclear cells (PBMCs), obtained when the disease was refractory, from a patient treated with antithyroid drugs. The chain employs TRBV20-1 and TRBJ1-6; D is possibly TRBD1 (6 bases). The CDR3 DNA follows: TGCAGTGCTGGAATTCCCGGGGGCAATTCACCCCTCCACTTT. Translating gives CSAGIPGGNSPLHF.